The 22 T cell receptor beta chains below come from one sample, sequenced in a study of cytomegalovirus exposure and HLA in healthy donors. PCR amplification relied on 60 Vbeta primers (plus 13 Jbeta primers). Here immunoSEQ multiplex PCR was the method, and the copy in TCRdb shows in-frame clones only, minus some. Among roughly 69,000 clones listed, about 78% were seen once. Material: PBMCs. The receptors were gathered from a man between 18 and 29 years old in good health and CMV-seronegative.

V usage is TRBV4-3 and J usage is TRBJ2-2, with 7 bases matching TRBD2. V shed 5 bases, J shed 0 bases, and the junction held 6 bases outside the gene matches. Germline CDR1 and CDR2: LGHNA and YSLEER. This CDR3 is 16 amino acids long. This CDR3 is CASSAPGLSNTGELFF. The CDR3 DNA reads TGCGCCAGCAGCGCACCGGGACTATCGAACACCGGGGAGCTGTTTTTT.

The CDR3 region is CASKATSGSSYEQYF. CDR3 nucleotide sequence: TGTGCCAGCAAGGCGACTAGCGGGTCCTCCTACGAGCAGTACTTC. This sequence joins TRBV2 and TRBJ2-7; TRBD2 matches 10 bases. After removal of 7 bases from V and 0 bases from J, the junction contained 6 bases not matched to a gene. The CDR3 is 15 residues long. The germline gives CDR1 SNHLY, CDR2 FYNNEI. The entire variable domain, with the rest obtained from reference TRBV2 and TRBJ2-7, is as follows: EPEVTQTPSHQVTQMGQEVILRCVPISNHLYFYWYRQILGQKVEFLVSFYNNEISEKSEIFDDQFSVERPDGSNFTLKIRSTKLEDSAMYFCASKATSGSSYEQYFGPGTRLTVT.

This sequence joins TRBV6-4 and TRBJ2-1; 12 positions match TRBD2. CDR1 is MRHNA, CDR2 SNTAGT, per germline. CDR3 size: 16 residues. The trim removed 5 bases at V and 8 bases at J, leaving 10 bases unmatched. The CDR3 nucleotides read TGTGCCAGCAGTAAAGAACTAGCGGGGGGTTTCGATGAGCAGTTCTTC. Translation gives CASSKELAGGFDEQFF.

CDR3 bases: TGTGCCAGCAGCCACCGACAGGCCACCTACAATGAGCAGTTCTTC. As protein: CASSHRQATYNEQFF. V is TRBV7-8 and J is TRBJ2-1, with D possibly TRBD1 on 6 matching bases. V lost 5 bases and J lost 2, with 13 bases in between. This CDR3 comprises 15 residues. CDR1 is SGHVS, CDR2 FQNEAQ, per germline.

Only one count was recorded for this clone. The chain joins TRBV11-3 to TRBJ2-1, with D perhaps matching TRBD2 (5 bases). The ends were cut back, 5 bases at V and 7 bases at J, with 27 bases in the middle. The CDR3 has 18 residues. Germline V CDR1 and CDR2: SGHNT, YENEEA. CDR3 amino acids: CASSLTRGPNLGLNEQFF. The CDR3 nucleotides read TGTGCCAGCAGCCTAACTCGAGGGCCCAACCTAGGCCTAAATGAGCAGTTCTTC.

The V call is TRBV6-4, the J call TRBJ2-3; a possible D gene is TRBD1 (6 bases). The length of the CDR3 is 14 residues. Germline values: CDR1 MRHNA, CDR2 SNTAGT. Trimming took 8 bases from V and 1 from J, leaving 13 bases between them. CDR3 sequence reads: CASGVGHGTDTQYF. In nucleotides, the CDR3 is TGTGCCAGCGGAGTGGGACATGGCACAGATACGCAGTATTTT.

This chain joins TRBV6-1 and TRBJ1-1; D possibly corresponds to TRBD1 (6 bases). This CDR3 has 15 residues. Germline values: CDR1 MNHNS, CDR2 SASEGT. V was cut by 0 bases and J by 8 bases, with 16 bases left in between. The CDR3 here is CASSEATPPDREAFF. As DNA, the CDR3 is TGTGCCAGCAGTGAAGCGACCCCTCCGGACAGAGAAGCTTTCTTT.

This chain joins TRBV6-5 and TRBJ2-7, with 10 bases that match TRBD2. Germline-derived CDR1 and CDR2 are MNHEY and SVGAGI. The CDR3 runs to 14 residues. The V segment lost 5 bases and the J segment 3 bases; nucleotides outside the gene matches: 4. CDR3 in amino acids: CASSRTSGDYEQYV. CDR3 bases: TGTGCCAGCAGTCGGACTAGCGGTGACTACGAGCAGTACGTC.

A few counts support this clone. The V call is TRBV19, the J call TRBJ1-1, with TRBD1 identical over 8 bases. CDR1 and CDR2 from the germline V gene are LNHDA and SQIVND (reference sequence). V lost 6 bases to trimming and J lost 5 bases; unmatched junction nucleotides: 14. The CDR3 spans 16 residues. CDR3 nucleotides: TGTGCCAGTAGCCTCTACCAAGACAGGGGATGGACTGAAGCTTTCTTT. This codes for CASSLYQDRGWTEAFF.

The rearrangement uses TRBV19 and TRBJ1-4; D is unclear. The CDR3 has 14 residues. The germline gives CDR1 LNHDA, CDR2 SQIVND (reference sequence). V gave up 6 bases and J gave up 8 bases, with 16 bases separating them. The CDR3 reads CASSLSNWSEKLFF. The CDR3 bases are TGTGCCAGTAGCCTATCAAACTGGTCAGAAAAACTGTTTTTT. Looking up the rest from reference TRBV19 and TRBJ1-4 gives the full variable domain: DGGITQSPKYLFRKEGQNVTLSCEQNLNHDAMYWYRQDPGQGLRLIYYSQIVNDFQKGDIAEGYSVSREKKESFPLTVTSAQKNPTAFYLCASSLSNWSEKLFFGSGTQLSVL.

This rearrangement joins TRBV28 to TRBJ1-5; possibly TRBD1 for D (5 bases). CDR3 length: 13 amino acids. V lost 8 bases to trimming and J lost 4 bases, with 12 bases between them. CDR1 and CDR2 (germline): MDHEN, SYDVKM. The CDR3 region is CASRRVVNQPQHF. The CDR3 coding sequence is TGTGCCAGCCGCAGGGTGGTGAATCAGCCCCAGCATTTT.

The chain has TRBV28 and TRBJ1-2; the match to TRBD1 covers 7 bases. The CDR3 is 15 residues long. The germline V gene has CDR1 MDHEN and CDR2 SYDVKM. The junction had 9 bases not matched to a gene; V was cut back by 3 bases and J by 5 bases. CDR3 in amino acids: CASSFSSGGTYGYTF. The CDR3 DNA reads as TGTGCCAGCAGTTTTAGTTCAGGGGGGACATATGGCTACACCTTC.

CDR3 amino acids: CASSSRLAGARETQYF. Written as DNA, the CDR3 is TGCGCCAGCAGCTCAAGACTAGCGGGGGCTCGGGAGACCCAGTACTTC. The genes are TRBV5-1 and TRBJ2-5; 12 nucleotides agree with TRBD2. In germline, CDR1 is SGHRS, CDR2 YFSETQ. The CDR3 spans 16 residues. V trimming: 3 bases; J trimming: 5 bases; junction bases outside the gene matches: 8.

In this sample, this clone turned up a few times. This sequence joins TRBV6-1 and TRBJ2-7, with a weak D call TRBD1 (6 bases). The germline CDR1 and CDR2 sequences are MNHNS and SASEGT. The CDR3 runs to 13 residues. V lost 4 bases to trimming and J lost 3 bases, with 10 bases between them. The CDR3 region is CASSVLQGYEQYV. The CDR3 DNA follows: TGTGCCAGCAGTGTATTACAGGGCTACGAGCAGTACGTC.

V usage is TRBV2 and J usage is TRBJ2-7; 7 bases fit TRBD2. Per germline, CDR1 SNHLY and CDR2 FYNNEI. Unmatched junction bases numbered 4, after V lost 1 base and J lost 7 bases. The CDR3 is 13 amino acids. As DNA, the CDR3 is TGTGCCAGCAGTGAAGTCGGGGAGGGAGAGCAGTACTTC. Residues: CASSEVGEGEQYF.

CDR3 loop: CASQRGRETQYF. CDR3 in DNA: TGTGCCAGCCAGCGGGGGAGAGAGACCCAGTACTTC. V and J are TRBV7-9 and TRBJ2-5; 8 nucleotides match TRBD2. This CDR3 has 12 residues. Trimming at V came to 8 bases and at J to 4 bases, leaving 3 bases not matched to a gene. The germline V gene has CDR1 SEHNR and CDR2 FQNEAQ (reference sequence).

This clone was observed a handful of times. This sequence joins TRBV5-1 and TRBJ2-7; 7 bases map to TRBD1. Germline values: CDR1 SGHRS, CDR2 YFSETQ. CDR3 length: 18 amino acids. The junction had 20 bases not matched to a gene; V was cut back by 4 bases and J by 4 bases. The CDR3 nucleotides read TGCGCCAGCAGCCCAAATAATCGACAGGGACGAGGTGATTACGAGCAGTACTTC. Protein sequence: CASSPNNRQGRGDYEQYF. The whole variable domain, remainder taken from reference TRBV5-1 and TRBJ2-7, is KAGVTQTPRYLIKTRGQQVTLSCSPISGHRSVSWYQQTPGQGLQFLFEYFSETQRNKGNFPGRFSGRQFSNSRSEMNVSTLELGDSALYLCASSPNNRQGRGDYEQYFGPGTRLTVT.

The table lists this clone with a few counts. This chain uses TRBV7-9 with TRBJ2-3, with 13 bases identical to TRBD2. The V segment lost 6 bases and the J segment 1 base; nucleotides outside the gene matches: 4. CDR3 length: 16 amino acids. Germline values: CDR1 SEHNR, CDR2 FQNEAQ (reference sequence). DNA of the CDR3: TGTGCCAGCAGGTCCGGGACTAGCGGGGGCACAGATACGCAGTATTTT. It is translated as CASRSGTSGGTDTQYF.

The chain is built from TRBV27 and TRBJ2-7; D might be TRBD1 (6 bases). Germline CDR1 MNHEY, CDR2 SMNVEV (reference sequence). The CDR3 spans 13 residues. Trimming removed 5 bases from V and 1 base from J, with 9 bases in between. CDR3 sequence (DNA): TGTGCCAGCAGTGACAGGTTTTCCTACGAGCAGTACTTC. Protein: CASSDRFSYEQYF.

This clone was picked up a small number of times. V gene TRBV18 combines with J gene TRBJ1-2; D is unclear. CDR3 length equals 13 residues. The V gene lost 0 bases and the J gene lost 4 bases, with 6 bases spanning the gap. Looked up from germline, CDR1 is KGHSH and CDR2 is LQKENI. CDR3 protein: CASSPPGSYGYTF. In nucleotides, the CDR3 is TGTGCCAGCTCACCACCGGGCAGCTATGGCTACACCTTC.

This clone came up once. This rearrangement joins TRBV4-2 to TRBJ2-3; 9 positions agree with TRBD2. CDR1 LGHNA and CDR2 YNFKEQ come from the germline V gene. This CDR3 has 15 amino acids. The junction had 12 bases not matched to a gene; V was cut back by 0 bases and J by 14 bases. The CDR3 coding sequence is TGTGCCAGCAGCCAAGATGTCGCTAGCGGGGTTCTGCCGTATTTT. Residues: CASSQDVASGVLPYF.

V usage is TRBV30 and J usage is TRBJ1-4, with 9 bases identical to TRBD1. Looked up from germline, CDR1 is GTSNPN and CDR2 is SVGIG (reference sequence). The CDR3 has 13 amino acids. The trim removed 3 bases at V and 8 bases at J, leaving 4 bases unmatched. The DNA of the CDR3 is TGTGCCTGGAGGGGACAGGGCTGGGAAAAACTGTTTTTT. Amino acids: CAWRGQGWEKLFF.